Described below is a single T cell receptor (beta chain) sequence and its context. The sample is drawn from a study of T-cell memory formation after mild COVID-19. TCRdb re-called the 5' RACE reads through MiXCR, storing one row per CDR3 protein. The sample includes about 170,000 distinct CDR3 sequences, about an eighth seen only once; the top ten take roughly 3.3%. The sample taken for sequencing was PBMCs or a T cell subset sorted from them (not recorded which). This sequence was found in a man between 18 and 35 years old who had mild COVID-19 (a few samples of this study predate the infection). Cell type and time point are not known.

CDR3 sequence (DNA): TGCGCCAGCAGACCGACAAGGGCGAACACTGAAGCTTTCTTT. As protein: CASRPTRANTEAFF. V usage is TRBV4-3 and J usage is TRBJ1-1, with D unresolved. In germline, CDR1 is LGHNA, CDR2 YSLEER. The CDR3 contains 14 residues. Trimming left V 6 bases short and J 1 base short, with 12 bases between.